The present entry profiles one T cell receptor beta chain with its context. The target antigen is unknown. Amplified TCR beta CDR3 regions came from RNA transcripts. Carried out on the TCR CDR3, a first-round RT-PCR used the HTBI primer set. TCRdb passed the multiplex PCR reads through MiXCR, listing each CDR3 protein once. The repertoire holds under 250,000 distinct CDR3 sequences, with roughly 22% as singletons. The data were taken from a study of T cells in Graves' hyperthyroidism and ophthalmopathy. Study as a whole: Before any treatment, at initial diagnosis, peripheral blood was collected.

The study's findings and limits: Ophthalmopathy was identified by the model a median about 6 months ahead of onset.

Researchers barred patients who had uncontrolled infection, other autoimmune disease, pregnancy or lactation. Thyroid ultrasound and orbital computed tomography, with clinical symptoms and serum thyroxine and TRAb, informed diagnoses. Trimming stripped 3 bases from V and 7 bases from J, with 13 bases between. This CDR3 is built from 14 residues. This rearrangement joins TRBV12-3 or TRBV12-4 to TRBJ1-5; the D is unclear. The receptor comes from a woman aged 35 to 49 with Graves' ophthalmopathy. Input material: blood. CDR3 in amino acids: CASSFIGGNQPQHF. CDR3 in DNA: TGTGCCAGCAGTTTTATAGGAGGGAACCAGCCCCAGCATTTT.